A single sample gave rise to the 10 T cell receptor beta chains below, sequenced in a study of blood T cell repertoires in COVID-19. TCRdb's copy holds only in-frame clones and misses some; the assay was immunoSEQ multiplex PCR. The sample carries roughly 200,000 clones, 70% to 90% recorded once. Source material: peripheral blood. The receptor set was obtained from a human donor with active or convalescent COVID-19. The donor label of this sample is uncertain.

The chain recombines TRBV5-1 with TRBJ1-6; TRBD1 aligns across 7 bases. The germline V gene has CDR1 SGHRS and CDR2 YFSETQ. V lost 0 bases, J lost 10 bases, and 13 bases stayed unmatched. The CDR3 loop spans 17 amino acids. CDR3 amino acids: CASSLVGAGGASSPLHF. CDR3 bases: TGCGCCAGCAGCTTGGTCGGGGCAGGGGGTGCCAGCTCACCCCTCCACTTT. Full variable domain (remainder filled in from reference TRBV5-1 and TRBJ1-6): KAGVTQTPRYLIKTRGQQVTLSCSPISGHRSVSWYQQTPGQGLQFLFEYFSETQRNKGNFPGRFSGRQFSNSRSEMNVSTLELGDSALYLCASSLVGAGGASSPLHFGNGTRLTVT.

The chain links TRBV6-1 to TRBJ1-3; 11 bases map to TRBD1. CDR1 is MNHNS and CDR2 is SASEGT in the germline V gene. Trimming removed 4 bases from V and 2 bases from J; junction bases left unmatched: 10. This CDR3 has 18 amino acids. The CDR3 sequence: CASSGTGGVIRAGNTIYF. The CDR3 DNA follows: TGTGCCAGCAGTGGGACAGGGGGCGTTATAAGGGCTGGAAACACCATATATTTT.

CDR3 nucleotides: TGTGCCAGCAGCCAACCCGGGAGGGGTACCTACGAGCAGTACTTC. Protein sequence: CASSQPGRGTYEQYF. J is TRBJ2-7 and V is TRBV3-1 (or the pseudogene TRBV3-2); 8 bases are shared with TRBD2. This CDR3 is 15 amino acids long. Trimming removed 2 bases from V and 2 bases from J; junction bases left unmatched: 5. From germline, CDR1 is LGHDT and CDR2 YNNKEL (reference sequence).

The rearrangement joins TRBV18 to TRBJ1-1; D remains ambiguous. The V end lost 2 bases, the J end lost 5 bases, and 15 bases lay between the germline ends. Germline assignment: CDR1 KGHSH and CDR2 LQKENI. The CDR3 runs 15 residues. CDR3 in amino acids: CASSPIWEGETEAFF. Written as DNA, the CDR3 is TGTGCCAGCTCACCAATCTGGGAGGGAGAGACTGAAGCTTTCTTT.

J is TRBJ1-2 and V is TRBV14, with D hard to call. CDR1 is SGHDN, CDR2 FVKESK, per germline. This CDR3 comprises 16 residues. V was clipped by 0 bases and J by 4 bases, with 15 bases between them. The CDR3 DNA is TGTGCCAGCAGCCAAGATCGGGGTCTACGGCGCTATGGCTACACCTTC. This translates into CASSQDRGLRRYGYTF.

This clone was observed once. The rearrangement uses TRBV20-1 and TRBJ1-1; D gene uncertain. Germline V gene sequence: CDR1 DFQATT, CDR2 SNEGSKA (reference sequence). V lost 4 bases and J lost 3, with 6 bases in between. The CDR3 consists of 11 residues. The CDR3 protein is CSATLYTEAFF. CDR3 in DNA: TGCAGTGCTACGTTATACACTGAAGCTTTCTTT.

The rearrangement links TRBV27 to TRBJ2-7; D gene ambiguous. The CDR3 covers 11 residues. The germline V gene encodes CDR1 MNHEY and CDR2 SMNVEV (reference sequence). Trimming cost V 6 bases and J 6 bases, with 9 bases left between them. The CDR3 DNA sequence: TGTGCCAGCAGCCGTTCGGGCGAGCAGTACTTC. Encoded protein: CASSRSGEQYF.

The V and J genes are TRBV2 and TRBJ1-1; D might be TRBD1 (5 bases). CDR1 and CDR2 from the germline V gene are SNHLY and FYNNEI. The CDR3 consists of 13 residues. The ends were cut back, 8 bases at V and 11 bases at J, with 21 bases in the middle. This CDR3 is CASSYARVGWAFF. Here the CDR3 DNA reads TGTGCCAGCTCCTATGCCAGGGTGGGTTGGGCTTTCTTT. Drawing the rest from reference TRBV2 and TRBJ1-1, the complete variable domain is EPEVTQTPSHQVTQMGQEVILRCVPISNHLYFYWYRQILGQKVEFLVSFYNNEISEKSEIFDDQFSVERPDGSNFTLKIRSTKLEDSAMYFCASSYARVGWAFFGQGTRLTVV.

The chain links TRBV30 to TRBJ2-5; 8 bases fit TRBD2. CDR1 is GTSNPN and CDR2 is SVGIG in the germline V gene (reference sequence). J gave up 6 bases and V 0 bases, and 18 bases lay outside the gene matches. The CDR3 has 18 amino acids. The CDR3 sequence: CAWSVRGGFSGGWKTQYF. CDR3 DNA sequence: TGTGCCTGGAGTGTAAGGGGTGGGTTCAGCGGGGGTTGGAAGACCCAGTACTTC.

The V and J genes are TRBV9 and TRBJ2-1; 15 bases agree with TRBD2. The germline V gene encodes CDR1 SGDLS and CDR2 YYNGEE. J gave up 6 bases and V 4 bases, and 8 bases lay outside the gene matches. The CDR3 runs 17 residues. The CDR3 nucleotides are TGTGCCAGCAGCTGGGGACTAGCGGGGGGAGGTGGCAATGAGCAGTTCTTC. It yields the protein CASSWGLAGGGGNEQFF.